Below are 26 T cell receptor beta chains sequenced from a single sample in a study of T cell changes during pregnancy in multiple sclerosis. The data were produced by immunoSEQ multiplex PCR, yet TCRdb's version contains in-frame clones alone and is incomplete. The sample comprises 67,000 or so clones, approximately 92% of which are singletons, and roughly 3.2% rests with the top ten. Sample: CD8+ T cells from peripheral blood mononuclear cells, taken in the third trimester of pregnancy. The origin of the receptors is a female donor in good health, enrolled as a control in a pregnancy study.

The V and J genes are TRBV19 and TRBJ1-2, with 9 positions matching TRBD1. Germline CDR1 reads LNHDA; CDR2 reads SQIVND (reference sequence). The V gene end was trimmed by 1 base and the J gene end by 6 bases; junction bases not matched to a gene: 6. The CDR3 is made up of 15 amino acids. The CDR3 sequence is CASSIGGTGLDGYTF. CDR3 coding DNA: TGTGCCAGTAGTATAGGGGGGACAGGGCTGGATGGCTACACCTTC.

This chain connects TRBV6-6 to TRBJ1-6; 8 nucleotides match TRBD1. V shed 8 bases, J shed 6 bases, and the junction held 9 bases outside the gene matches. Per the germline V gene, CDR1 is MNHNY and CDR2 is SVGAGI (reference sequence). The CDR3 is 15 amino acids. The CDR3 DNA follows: TGTGCCAGCGAAGTCTACGACAGGGGTAATTCACCCCTCCACTTT. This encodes CASEVYDRGNSPLHF.

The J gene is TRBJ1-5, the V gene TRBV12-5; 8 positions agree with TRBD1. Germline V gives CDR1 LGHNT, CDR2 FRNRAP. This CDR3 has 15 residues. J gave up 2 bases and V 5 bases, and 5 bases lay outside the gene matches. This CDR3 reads CASGPGGRGNQPQHF. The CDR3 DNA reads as TGTGCTAGTGGTCCAGGGGGCAGGGGCAATCAGCCCCAGCATTTT.

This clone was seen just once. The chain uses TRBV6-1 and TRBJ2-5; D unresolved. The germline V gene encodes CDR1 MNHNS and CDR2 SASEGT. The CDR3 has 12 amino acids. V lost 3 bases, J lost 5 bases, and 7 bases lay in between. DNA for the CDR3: TGTGCCAGCAGTGATCTCGTGGAGACCCAGTACTTC. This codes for CASSDLVETQYF.

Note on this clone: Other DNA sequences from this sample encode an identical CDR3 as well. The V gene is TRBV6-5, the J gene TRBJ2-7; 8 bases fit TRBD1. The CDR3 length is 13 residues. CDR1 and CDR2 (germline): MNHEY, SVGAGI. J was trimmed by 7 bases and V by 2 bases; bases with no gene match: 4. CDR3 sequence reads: CASSYGTGWEQYF. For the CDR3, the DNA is TGTGCCAGCAGTTACGGGACAGGTTGGGAGCAGTACTTC.

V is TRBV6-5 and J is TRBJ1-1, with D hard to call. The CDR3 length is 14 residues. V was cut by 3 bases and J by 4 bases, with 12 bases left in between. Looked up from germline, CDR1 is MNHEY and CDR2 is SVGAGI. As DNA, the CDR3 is TGTGCCAGCAGTTATTCGACAATTTTCACTGAAGCTTTCTTT. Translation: CASSYSTIFTEAFF.

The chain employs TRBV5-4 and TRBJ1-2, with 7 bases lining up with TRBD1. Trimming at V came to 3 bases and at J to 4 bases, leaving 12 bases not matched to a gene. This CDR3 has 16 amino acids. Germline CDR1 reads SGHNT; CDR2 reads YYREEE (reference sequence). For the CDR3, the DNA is TGTGCCAGCAGCTCACTAACAGGGGTTTCAGTCTATGGCTACACCTTC. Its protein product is CASSSLTGVSVYGYTF.

The CDR3 bases are TGTGCCAGCAGTGCTACAGGGGGCGCAGTGTCTGAAGCTTTCTTT. Its translation: CASSATGGAVSEAFF. The V gene is TRBV6-4, the J gene TRBJ1-1; 9 bases match TRBD1. The CDR3 sequence is 15 residues long. Per the germline V gene, CDR1 is MRHNA and CDR2 is SNTAGT. V was pared by 4 bases and J by 6 bases, with 9 bases of the junction left unmatched.

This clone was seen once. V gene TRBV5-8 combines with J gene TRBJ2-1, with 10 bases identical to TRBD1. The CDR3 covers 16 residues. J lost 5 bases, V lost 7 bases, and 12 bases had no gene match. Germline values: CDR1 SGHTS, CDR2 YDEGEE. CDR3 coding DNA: TGTGCCAGCGGACACCGGGACAGGGGTCTGAACAATGAGCAGTTCTTC. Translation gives CASGHRDRGLNNEQFF.

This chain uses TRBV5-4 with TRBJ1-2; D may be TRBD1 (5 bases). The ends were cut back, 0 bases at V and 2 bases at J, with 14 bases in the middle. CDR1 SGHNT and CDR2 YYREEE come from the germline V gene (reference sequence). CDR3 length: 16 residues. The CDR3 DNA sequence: TGTGCCAGCAGCTTGGGGACGACAGCCGTAAACTATGGCTACACCTTC. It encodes CASSLGTTAVNYGYTF.

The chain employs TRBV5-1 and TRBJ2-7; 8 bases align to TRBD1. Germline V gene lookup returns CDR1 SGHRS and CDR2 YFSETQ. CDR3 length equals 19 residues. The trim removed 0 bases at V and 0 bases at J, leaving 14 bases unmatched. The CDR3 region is CASSLEPGTGVLSSYEQYF. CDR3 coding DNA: TGCGCCAGCAGCTTGGAACCCGGGACAGGAGTTTTGAGCTCCTACGAGCAGTACTTC. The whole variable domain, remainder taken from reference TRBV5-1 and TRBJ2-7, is KAGVTQTPRYLIKTRGQQVTLSCSPISGHRSVSWYQQTPGQGLQFLFEYFSETQRNKGNFPGRFSGRQFSNSRSEMNVSTLELGDSALYLCASSLEPGTGVLSSYEQYFGPGTRLTVT.

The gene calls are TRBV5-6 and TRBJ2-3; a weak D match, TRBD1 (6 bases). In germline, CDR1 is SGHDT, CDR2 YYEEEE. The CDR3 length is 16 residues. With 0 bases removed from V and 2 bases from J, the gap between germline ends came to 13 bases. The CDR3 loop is CASSLVAGENTDTQYF. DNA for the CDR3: TGTGCCAGCAGCTTGGTGGCAGGGGAGAACACAGATACGCAGTATTTT.

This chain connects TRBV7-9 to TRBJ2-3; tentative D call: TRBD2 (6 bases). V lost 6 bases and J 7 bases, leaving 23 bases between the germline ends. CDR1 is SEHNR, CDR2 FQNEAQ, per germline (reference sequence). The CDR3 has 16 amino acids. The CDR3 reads CASRPGSLEELNTQYF. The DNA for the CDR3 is TGTGCCAGCAGACCCGGGAGCTTAGAGGAACTTAATACGCAGTATTTT.

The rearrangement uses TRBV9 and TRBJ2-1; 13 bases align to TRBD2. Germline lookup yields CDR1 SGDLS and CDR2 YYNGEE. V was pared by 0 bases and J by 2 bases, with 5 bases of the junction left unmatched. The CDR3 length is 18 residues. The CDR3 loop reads CASSVAATSGGTYNEQFF. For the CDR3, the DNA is TGTGCCAGCAGCGTAGCTGCGACTAGCGGGGGGACCTACAATGAGCAGTTCTTC.

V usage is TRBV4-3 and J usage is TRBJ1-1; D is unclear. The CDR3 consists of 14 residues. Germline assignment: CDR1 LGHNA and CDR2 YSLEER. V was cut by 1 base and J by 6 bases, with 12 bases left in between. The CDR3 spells CASSQARVAAEAFF. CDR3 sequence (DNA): TGCGCCAGCAGCCAAGCGAGGGTAGCGGCTGAAGCTTTCTTT.

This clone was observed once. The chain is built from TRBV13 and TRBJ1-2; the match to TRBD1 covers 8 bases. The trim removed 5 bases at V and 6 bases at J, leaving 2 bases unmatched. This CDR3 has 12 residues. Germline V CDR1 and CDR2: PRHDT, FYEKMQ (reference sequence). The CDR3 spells CASSATGDGYTF. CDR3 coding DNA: TGTGCCAGCAGCGCGACAGGGGATGGCTACACCTTC.

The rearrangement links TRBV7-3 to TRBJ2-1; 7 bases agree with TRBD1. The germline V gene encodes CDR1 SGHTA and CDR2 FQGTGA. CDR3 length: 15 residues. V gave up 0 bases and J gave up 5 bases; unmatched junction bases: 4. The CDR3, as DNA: TGTGCCAGCAGCTTAACGGGGACAGTGGACAATGAGCAGTTCTTC. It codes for CASSLTGTVDNEQFF.

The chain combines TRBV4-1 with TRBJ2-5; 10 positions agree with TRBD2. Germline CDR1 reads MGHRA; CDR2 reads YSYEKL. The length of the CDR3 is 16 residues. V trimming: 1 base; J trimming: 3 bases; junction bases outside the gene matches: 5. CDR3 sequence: CASSQVRLAGEETQYF. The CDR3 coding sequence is TGCGCCAGCAGCCAAGTCCGACTAGCGGGCGAAGAGACCCAGTACTTC.

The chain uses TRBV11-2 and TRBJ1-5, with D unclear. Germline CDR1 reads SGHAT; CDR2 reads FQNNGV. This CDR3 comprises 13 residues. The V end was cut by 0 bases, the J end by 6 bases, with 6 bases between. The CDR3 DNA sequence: TGTGCCAGCAGCTTAGAACTGAGTCAGCCCCAGCATTTT. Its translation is CASSLELSQPQHF.

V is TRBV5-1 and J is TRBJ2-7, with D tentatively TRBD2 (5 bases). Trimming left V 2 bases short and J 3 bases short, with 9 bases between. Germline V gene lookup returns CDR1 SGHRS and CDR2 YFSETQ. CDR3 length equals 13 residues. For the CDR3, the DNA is TGCGCCAGCAGCTTTGGCGGAGGCTACGAGCAGTACTTC. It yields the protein CASSFGGGYEQYF.

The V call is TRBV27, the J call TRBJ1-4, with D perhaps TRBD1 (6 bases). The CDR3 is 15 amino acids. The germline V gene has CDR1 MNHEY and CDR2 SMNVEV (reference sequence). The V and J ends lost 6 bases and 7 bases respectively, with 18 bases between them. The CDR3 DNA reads TGTGCCAGCAGACCCCTAGGGGGGGAGGGTGAAAAACTGTTTTTT. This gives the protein CASRPLGGEGEKLFF.

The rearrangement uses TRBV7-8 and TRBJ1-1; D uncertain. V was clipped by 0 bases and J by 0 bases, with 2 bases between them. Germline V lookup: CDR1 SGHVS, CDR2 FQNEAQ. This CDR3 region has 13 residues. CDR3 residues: CASSLAMNTEAFF. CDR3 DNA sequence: TGTGCCAGCAGCTTAGCCATGAACACTGAAGCTTTCTTT.

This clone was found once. Here the CDR3 reads CASSLLGGGIQETQYF. CDR3 nucleotides: TGTGCCAGCAGCTTATTGGGCGGGGGGATTCAAGAGACCCAGTACTTC. The rearrangement uses TRBV7-2 and TRBJ2-5; 8 positions match TRBD2. The junction had 7 bases not matched to a gene; V was cut back by 2 bases and J by 2 bases. The CDR3 extends over 16 amino acids. The germline CDR1 and CDR2 sequences are SGHTA and FQGNSA.

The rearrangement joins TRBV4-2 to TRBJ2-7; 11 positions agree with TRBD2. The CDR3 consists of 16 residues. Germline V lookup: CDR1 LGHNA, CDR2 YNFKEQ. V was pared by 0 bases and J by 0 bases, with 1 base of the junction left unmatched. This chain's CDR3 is CASSQEGTSGSYEQYF. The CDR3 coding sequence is TGTGCCAGCAGCCAAGAGGGGACTAGCGGCTCCTACGAGCAGTACTTC.

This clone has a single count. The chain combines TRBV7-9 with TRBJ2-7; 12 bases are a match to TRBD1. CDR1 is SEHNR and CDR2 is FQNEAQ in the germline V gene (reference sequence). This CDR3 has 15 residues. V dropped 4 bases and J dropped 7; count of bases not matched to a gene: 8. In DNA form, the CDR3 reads TGTGCCAGCAGCTCCCCGGGACAGGGGGCGGGGGAGCAGTACTTC. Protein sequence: CASSSPGQGAGEQYF. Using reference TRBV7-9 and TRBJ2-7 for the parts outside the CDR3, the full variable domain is DTGVSQNPRHKITKRGQNVTFRCDPISEHNRLYWYRQTLGQGPEFLTYFQNEAQLEKSRLLSDRFSAERPKGSFSTLEIQRTEQGDSAMYLCASSSPGQGAGEQYFGPGTRLTVT.

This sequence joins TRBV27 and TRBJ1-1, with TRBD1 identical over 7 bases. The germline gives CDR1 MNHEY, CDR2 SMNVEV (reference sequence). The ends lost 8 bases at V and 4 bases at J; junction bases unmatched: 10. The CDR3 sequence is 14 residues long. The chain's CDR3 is CASSVRGAVTEAFF. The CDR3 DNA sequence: TGTGCCAGCTCGGTCAGGGGGGCCGTCACTGAAGCTTTCTTT.